This TCR beta chain appears in the sequencing data of a study of T cells after posttransplantation cyclophosphamide. Study results and caveats: Blood and skin or GI T cell repertoires showed limited TRB overlap.

The CDR3 consists of 17 residues. Trimming took 7 bases from V and 0 from J, leaving 16 bases between them. Looked up from germline, CDR1 is LNHDA and CDR2 is SQIVND (reference sequence). This clone was counted ten times or more. What it binds is not known. The data were produced by immunoSEQ multiplex PCR, yet TCRdb's version contains in-frame clones alone and is incomplete. The table records about 24,000 clones without singletons, the ten largest covering around 7%. The chain carries TRBV19 and TRBJ2-6; tentative D call: TRBD2 (7 bases). This TCR came from a woman aged 60-70 years in good health, CMV-negative, and a related stem cell transplant donor. The sequenced material came from PBMCs. The CDR3 loop reads CASTRGAGRSGANVLTF. The CDR3 coding sequence is TGTGCCAGTACCCGGGGGGCAGGCCGCTCTGGGGCCAACGTCCTGACTTTC.